What follows are 15 T cell receptor beta chains derived from one specimen sequenced in a study of T cells in Graves' hyperthyroidism and ophthalmopathy. RNA transcripts served as the template for amplifying TCR beta CDR3 regions. A first-round RT-PCR of the TCR CDR3 used the HTBI primer set. TCRdb fed the multiplex PCR reads into MiXCR, producing one record per CDR3 protein. Here the sample spans hundreds of thousands of distinct CDR3 sequences, approximately 15% being singletons. Sequencing was performed on blood. The origin of the receptors is a woman under 30 with Graves' hyperthyroidism.

This clonotype was observed at least ten times. The rearrangement links TRBV6-1 to TRBJ2-5; 7 nucleotides agree with TRBD2. The CDR3 runs 15 residues. Looked up from germline, CDR1 is MNHNS and CDR2 is SASEGT. With 1 base clipped from V and 5 bases from J, the junction kept 7 bases outside the gene matches. CDR3 in amino acids: CASSEGGLGGETQYF. The CDR3 region has the DNA TGTGCCAGCAGTGAAGGGGGATTGGGAGGGGAGACCCAGTACTTC.

This sequence joins TRBV6-1 and TRBJ2-2, with 8 bases lining up with TRBD2. The CDR3 has 16 residues. In germline, CDR1 is MNHNS, CDR2 SASEGT. Trimming took 6 bases from V and 7 from J; bases not matched to a gene: 13. CDR3 sequence: CASRAVSGSWVGELFF. As DNA, the CDR3 is TGTGCCAGCAGGGCCGTAAGCGGGAGTTGGGTCGGGGAGCTGTTTTTT.

The chain combines TRBV2 with TRBJ1-5; D ambiguous. The CDR3 contains 17 residues. V was trimmed by 3 bases and J by 4 bases, leaving 19 bases between them. CDR1 and CDR2 (germline): SNHLY, FYNNEI. The CDR3 DNA follows: TGTGCCAGCAGTGACCCCGTAGGAACTGCAGGAAATCAGCCCCAGCATTTT. This translates into CASSDPVGTAGNQPQHF.

V is TRBV2 and J is TRBJ2-3, with D hard to call. In germline, CDR1 is SNHLY, CDR2 FYNNEI. The germline V and J ends were trimmed by 8 bases and 0 bases, with 12 bases remaining between them. There are 14 residues in the CDR3. CDR3 loop: CASFKGPSTDTQYF. CDR3 in DNA: TGTGCCAGCTTTAAAGGGCCTAGCACAGATACGCAGTATTTT.

This rearrangement joins TRBV5-1 to TRBJ2-1; D call uncertain. Germline V gives CDR1 SGHRS, CDR2 YFSETQ. The CDR3 sequence is 15 residues long. With 6 bases removed from V and 0 bases from J, the gap between germline ends came to 13 bases. CDR3 in DNA: TGCGCCAGCACCGAAGGAAGTCCCTCCTACAATGAGCAGTTCTTC. Amino acid sequence: CASTEGSPSYNEQFF.

This clonotype was seen a handful of times. This chain links TRBV6-2 or TRBV6-3 with TRBJ2-1; TRBD2 matches 9 bases. After removal of 6 bases from V and 4 bases from J, the junction contained 7 bases not matched to a gene. CDR3 length: 15 amino acids. Germline V gives CDR1 MNHEY, CDR2 SVGEGT. CDR3 sequence reads: CASRVAGGGYNEQFF. In nucleotides, the CDR3 is TGTGCCAGCAGGGTGGCGGGGGGGGGGTACAATGAGCAGTTCTTC.

Comment on this clonotype: The junction does not match germline at one end; this may be a read error. The rearrangement links TRBV29-1 to TRBJ1-2, with D uncertain. The CDR3 is 9 amino acids. CDR1 SQVTM and CDR2 ANQGSEA come from the germline V gene. The CDR3 DNA sequence: TGCAGCGTATGGCCCCCCCTGCCCTTC. It codes for CSVWPPLPF.

In its sample, this clonotype was seen a few times. The chain joins TRBV9 to TRBJ2-3, with D perhaps matching TRBD1 or TRBD2 (6 bases each). From germline, CDR1 is SGDLS and CDR2 YYNGEE. The CDR3 is 17 amino acids. Trimming cost V 0 bases and J 3 bases, with 17 bases left between them. Here the CDR3 reads CASSVGPYGGATDTQYF. The CDR3 region has the DNA TGTGCCAGCAGCGTAGGGCCCTACGGGGGCGCTACAGATACGCAGTATTTT.

This chain links TRBV6-2 or TRBV6-3 with TRBJ2-7; 13 nucleotides match TRBD2. The junction had 7 bases not matched to a gene; V was cut back by 6 bases and J by 5 bases. Per the germline V gene, CDR1 is MNHEY and CDR2 is SVGEGT. This CDR3 comprises 15 residues. CDR3 DNA sequence: TGTGCCAGCAGCGGGACTAGCGGGACTTACCACGAGCAGTACTTC. It is translated as CASSGTSGTYHEQYF.

The rearrangement uses TRBV19 and TRBJ2-1; no firm D call. Germline V gene lookup returns CDR1 LNHDA and CDR2 SQIVND (reference sequence). There are 15 residues in the CDR3. V lost 2 bases to trimming and J lost 4 bases, with 12 bases between them. DNA for the CDR3: TGTGCCAGTAGTATACGCGAGGATGGGTACAATGAGCAGTTCTTC. It translates to CASSIREDGYNEQFF.

This chain's CDR3 is CSVALPTATTYEQYF. CDR3 sequence (DNA): TGCAGCGTTGCTCTACCGACAGCTACTACCTACGAGCAGTACTTC. The chain carries TRBV29-1 and TRBJ2-7; possible D gene TRBD1, 5 bases. The CDR3 loop spans 15 amino acids. Per the germline V gene, CDR1 is SQVTM and CDR2 is ANQGSEA. Trimming pared 4 bases from V and 2 bases from J, leaving 18 bases between.

This clonotype was detected ten times or more. The V and J genes are TRBV5-6 and TRBJ2-1, with 7 bases aligning to TRBD2. CDR1 and CDR2 from the germline V gene are SGHDT and YYEEEE. The CDR3 runs to 15 residues. Losses at the gene ends were 4 bases for V and 6 bases for J; bases not matched to a gene: 10. DNA of the CDR3: TGTGCCAGCAGCAGCCGACCCGGGGAGGGCAATGAGCAGTTCTTC. This codes for CASSSRPGEGNEQFF.

This clonotype was counted ten times or more. The genes are TRBV6-1 and TRBJ2-5, with a possible D match to TRBD2 (6 bases). The length of the CDR3 is 13 residues. V dropped 1 base and J dropped 6 bases, with 9 bases sitting between them. CDR1 MNHNS and CDR2 SASEGT come from the germline V gene. CDR3 sequence: CASSEEGRQTQYF. CDR3 sequence (DNA): TGTGCCAGCAGTGAAGAGGGGAGGCAGACCCAGTACTTC.

The chain joins TRBV2 to TRBJ1-4; D unresolved. V lost 8 bases, J lost 5 bases, and 9 bases lay in between. This CDR3 contains 12 residues. CDR1 is SNHLY and CDR2 is FYNNEI in the germline V gene. This CDR3 reads CASGSRNEKLFF. CDR3 nucleotide sequence: TGTGCCAGCGGCAGCCGGAATGAAAAACTGTTTTTT.

This clonotype has a count of ten or more. The chain links TRBV4-2 to TRBJ2-7; D is uncertain. Germline loops: CDR1 LGHNA, CDR2 YNFKEQ. The CDR3 runs 14 residues. Deletions cut 0 bases from V and 7 bases from J, with 13 bases between. The CDR3 region is CASSQDEWSVEQYF. For the CDR3, the DNA is TGTGCCAGCAGCCAAGATGAGTGGTCCGTAGAGCAGTACTTC.